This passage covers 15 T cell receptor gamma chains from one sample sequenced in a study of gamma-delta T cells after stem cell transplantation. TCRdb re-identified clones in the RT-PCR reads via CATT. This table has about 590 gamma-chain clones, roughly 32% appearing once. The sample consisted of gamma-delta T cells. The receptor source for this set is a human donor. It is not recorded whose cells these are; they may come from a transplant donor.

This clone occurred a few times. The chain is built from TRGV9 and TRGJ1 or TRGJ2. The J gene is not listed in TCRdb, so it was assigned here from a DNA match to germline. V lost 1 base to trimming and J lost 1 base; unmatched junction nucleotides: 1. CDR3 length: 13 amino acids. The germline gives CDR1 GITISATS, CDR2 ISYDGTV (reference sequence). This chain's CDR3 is CALWEVNYYKKLF. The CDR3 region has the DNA TGTGCCTTGTGGGAGGTAAATTATTATAAGAAACTCTTT.

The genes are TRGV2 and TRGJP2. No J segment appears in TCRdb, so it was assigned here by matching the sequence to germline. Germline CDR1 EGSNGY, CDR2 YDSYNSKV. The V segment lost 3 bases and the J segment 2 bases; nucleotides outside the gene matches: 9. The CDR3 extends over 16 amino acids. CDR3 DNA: TGTGCCACCTGGGACCGGCCGGGGAGTAGTGATTGGATCAAGACGTTT. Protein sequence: CATWDRPGSSDWIKTF.

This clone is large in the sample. The CDR3 reads CATWDGRGIYYKKLF. The CDR3 DNA reads TGTGCCACCTGGGACGGGCGGGGTATTTATTATAAGAAACTCTTT. The chain links TRGV8 to TRGJ1 or TRGJ2. No J segment appears in TCRdb, so it was assigned here by matching the sequence to germline. The CDR3 runs to 15 residues. CDR1 and CDR2 from the germline V gene are VENAVY and YDSYNSRV. The V gene end was trimmed by 4 bases and the J gene end by 3 bases; junction bases not matched to a gene: 12.

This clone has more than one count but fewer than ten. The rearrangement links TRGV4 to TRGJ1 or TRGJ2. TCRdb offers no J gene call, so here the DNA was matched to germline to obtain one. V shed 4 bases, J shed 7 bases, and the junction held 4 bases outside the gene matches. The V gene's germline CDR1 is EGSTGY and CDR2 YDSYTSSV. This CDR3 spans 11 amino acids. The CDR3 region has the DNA TGTGCCACCTGGGAAACCTATAAGAAACTCTTT. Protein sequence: CATWETYKKLF.

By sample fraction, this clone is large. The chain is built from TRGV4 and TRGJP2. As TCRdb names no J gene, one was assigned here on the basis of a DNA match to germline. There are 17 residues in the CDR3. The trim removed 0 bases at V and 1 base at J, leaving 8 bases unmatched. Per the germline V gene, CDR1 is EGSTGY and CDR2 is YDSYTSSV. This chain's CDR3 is CATWDGPEGSSDWIKTF. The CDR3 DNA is TGTGCCACCTGGGATGGGCCCGAGGGTAGTAGTGATTGGATCAAGACGTTT.

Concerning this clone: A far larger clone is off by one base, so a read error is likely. Written as DNA, the CDR3 is TGTGCCTTGTGGGACCCCAATTCGAATTATTATAAGAACCTCTTT. This sequence encodes CALWDPNSNYYKNLF. J gene calling gave no result, while the V gene is TRGV9. The length of the CDR3 is 15 residues. Germline V CDR1 and CDR2: GITISATS, ISYDGTV (reference sequence).

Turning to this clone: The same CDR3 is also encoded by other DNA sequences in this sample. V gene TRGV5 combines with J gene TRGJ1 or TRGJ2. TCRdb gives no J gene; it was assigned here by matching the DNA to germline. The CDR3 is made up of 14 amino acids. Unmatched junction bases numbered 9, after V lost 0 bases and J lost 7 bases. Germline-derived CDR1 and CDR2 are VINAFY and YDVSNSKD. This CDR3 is CATWDRRRGYKKLF. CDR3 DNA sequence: TGTGCCACCTGGGACAGGCGACGGGGCTATAAGAAACTCTTT.

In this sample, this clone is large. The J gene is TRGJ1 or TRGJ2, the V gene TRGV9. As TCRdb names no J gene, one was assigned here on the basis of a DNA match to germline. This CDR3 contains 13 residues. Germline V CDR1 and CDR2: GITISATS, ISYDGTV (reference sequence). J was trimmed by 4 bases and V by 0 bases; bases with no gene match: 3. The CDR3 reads CALWEVLYYKKLF. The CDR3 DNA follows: TGTGCCTTGTGGGAGGTGCTCTATTATAAGAAACTCTTT.

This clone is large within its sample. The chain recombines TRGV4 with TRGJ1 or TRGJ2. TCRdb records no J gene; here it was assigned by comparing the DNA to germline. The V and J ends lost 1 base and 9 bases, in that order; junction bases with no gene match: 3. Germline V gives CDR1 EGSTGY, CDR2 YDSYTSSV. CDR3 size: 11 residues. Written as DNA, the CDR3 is TGTGCCACCTGGGATGGCCCTAAGAAACTCTTT. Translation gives CATWDGPKKLF.

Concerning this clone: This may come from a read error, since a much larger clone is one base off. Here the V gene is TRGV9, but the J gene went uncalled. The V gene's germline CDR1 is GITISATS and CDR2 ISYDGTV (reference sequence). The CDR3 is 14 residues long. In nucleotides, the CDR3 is TGTGCCTTGTGGGAGGTGCTAGGTTATTATAAGAAGCTCTTT. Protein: CALWEVLGYYKKLF.

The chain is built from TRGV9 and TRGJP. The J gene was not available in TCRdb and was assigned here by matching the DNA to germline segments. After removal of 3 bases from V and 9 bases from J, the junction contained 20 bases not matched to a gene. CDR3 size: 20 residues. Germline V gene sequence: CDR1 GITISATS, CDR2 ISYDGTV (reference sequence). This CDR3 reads CALWETYGRLGRLGKKIKVF. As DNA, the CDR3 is TGTGCCTTGTGGGAGACCTACGGTCGCCTCGGAAGGTTGGGCAAAAAAATCAAGGTATTT.

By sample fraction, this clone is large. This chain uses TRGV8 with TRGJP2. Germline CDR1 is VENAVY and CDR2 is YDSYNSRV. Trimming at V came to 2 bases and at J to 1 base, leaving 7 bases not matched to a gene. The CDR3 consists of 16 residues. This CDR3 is CATWDKPSSSDWIKTF. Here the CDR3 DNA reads TGTGCCACCTGGGATAAACCTTCTAGTAGTGATTGGATCAAGACGTTT.

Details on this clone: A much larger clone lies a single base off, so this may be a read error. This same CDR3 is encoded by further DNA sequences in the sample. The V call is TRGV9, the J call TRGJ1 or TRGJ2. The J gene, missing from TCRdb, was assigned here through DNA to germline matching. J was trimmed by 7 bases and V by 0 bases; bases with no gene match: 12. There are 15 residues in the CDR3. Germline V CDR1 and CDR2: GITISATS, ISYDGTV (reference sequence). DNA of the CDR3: TGTGCCTTGTGGGAGGTGCGATTCTCCTACTATAAGAAACTCTTT. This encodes CALWEVRFSYYKKLF.

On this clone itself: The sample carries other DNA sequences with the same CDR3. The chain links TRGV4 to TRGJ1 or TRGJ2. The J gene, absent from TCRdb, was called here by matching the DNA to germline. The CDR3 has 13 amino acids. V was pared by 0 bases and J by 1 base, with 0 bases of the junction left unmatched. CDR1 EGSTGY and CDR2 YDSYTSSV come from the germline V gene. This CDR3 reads CATWDGNYYKKLF. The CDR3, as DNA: TGTGCCACCTGGGATGGGAATTATTATAAGAAACTCTTT.

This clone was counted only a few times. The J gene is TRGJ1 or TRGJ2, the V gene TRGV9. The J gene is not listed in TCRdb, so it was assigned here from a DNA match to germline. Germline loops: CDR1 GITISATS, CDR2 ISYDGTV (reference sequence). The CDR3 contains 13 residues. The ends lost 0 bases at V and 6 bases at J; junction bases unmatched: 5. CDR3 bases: TGTGCCTTGTGGGAGGTGCAGGGTTATAAGAAACTCTTT. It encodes CALWEVQGYKKLF.